This T cell receptor beta chain was captured by sequencing in a study of cytomegalovirus exposure and HLA in healthy donors. The PCR used 60 Vbeta and 13 Jbeta primers. Some clones are missing from TCRdb's copy, which holds only in-frame ones; the method was immunoSEQ multiplex PCR. Its listing shows about 110,000 clones. The ends lost 3 bases at V and 0 bases at J; junction bases unmatched: 22. CDR1 and CDR2 (germline): LNHDA, SQIVND (reference sequence). The CDR3 sequence is 23 residues long. As regards this clone: Its antigen is currently unknown.

General study results and limits: Most TCR sequences were seen very rarely across donors, but some public TCRs occurred in many.

The rearrangement joins TRBV19 to TRBJ2-6; 8 bases line up with TRBD2. This sequence was found in a man aged 35-49 years in good health and CMV-seropositive. Sequencing used PBMCs. CDR3 DNA sequence: TGTGCCAGTAGTATCGGGTTTATGACAGCCCCTGCGGGAGGACTCTCTGGGGCCAACGTCCTGACTTTC. This gives the protein CASSIGFMTAPAGGLSGANVLTF.